These 9 T cell receptor beta chains share one sample of origin, sequenced in a study of identifying expanded T cells in peripheral blood. Some clones are missing from TCRdb's copy, which holds only in-frame ones; the method was immunoSEQ multiplex PCR. The sample yields some 65,000 clones, approximately 82% seen once. Sequenced: blood. These receptors all stem from a person aged 18 to 75 in good health.

This clone was detected once. V usage is TRBV2 and J usage is TRBJ2-5, with TRBD2 matching over 11 bases. This CDR3 has 12 amino acids. With V trimmed by 10 bases and J by 5 bases, 3 bases remained unmatched. The germline gives CDR1 SNHLY, CDR2 FYNNEI. The CDR3 DNA reads as TGTGCCACCTCTAGCGGGAGGGAGACCCAGTACTTC. Translated: CATSSGRETQYF. Full variable domain (rest looked up from reference TRBV2 and TRBJ2-5): EPEVTQTPSHQVTQMGQEVILRCVPISNHLYFYWYRQILGQKVEFLVSFYNNEISEKSEIFDDQFSVERPDGSNFTLKIRSTKLEDSAMYFCATSSGRETQYFGPGTRLLVL.

There are a few counts of this clone. V usage is TRBV10-3 and J usage is TRBJ2-7; 9 positions match TRBD2. The CDR3 length is 14 residues. The ends lost 5 bases at V and 6 bases at J; junction bases unmatched: 8. Germline lookup yields CDR1 ENHRY and CDR2 SYGVKD. The CDR3, as DNA: TGTGCCATCAGTTATGATGCGGGAGGGCCCGAGCAGTACTTC. Residues: CAISYDAGGPEQYF.

The V call is TRBV7-9, the J call TRBJ1-3; D gene uncertain. Between the trimmed V and J ends, which lost 1 base and 1 base, there was a span of 8 bases. CDR1 is SEHNR, CDR2 FQNEAQ, per germline (reference sequence). CDR3 length: 15 residues. CDR3 protein: CASSLGPLSGNTIYF. DNA for the CDR3: TGTGCCAGCAGCTTAGGCCCCCTTTCTGGAAACACCATATATTTT.

The rearrangement links TRBV7-6 to TRBJ2-7; tentative D call: TRBD2 (6 bases). Germline values: CDR1 SGHVS, CDR2 FNYEAQ. The CDR3 is 14 amino acids. Trimming shortened V by 5 bases and J by 5 bases, and 16 bases separated the two germline ends. This chain's CDR3 is CASSIGSGSHEQYF. The CDR3, as DNA: TGTGCCAGCAGCATCGGTTCCGGGAGCCACGAGCAGTACTTC.

The chain is built from TRBV27 and TRBJ2-3, with D possibly TRBD1 on 5 matching bases. Germline V gene sequence: CDR1 MNHEY, CDR2 SMNVEV (reference sequence). Trimming left V 3 bases short and J 4 bases short, with 11 bases between. The length of the CDR3 is 14 residues. CDR3: CASSLTAGADTQYF. The CDR3 DNA reads as TGTGCCAGCAGTTTGACAGCCGGCGCAGATACGCAGTATTTT.

J is TRBJ2-3 and V is TRBV5-5; no clear D gene. Trimming cost V 0 bases and J 4 bases, with 6 bases left between them. Germline V gene sequence: CDR1 SGHKS, CDR2 YYEKEE (reference sequence). The CDR3 totals 13 residues. This chain's CDR3 is CASSLADSDTQYF. The CDR3 DNA reads as TGTGCCAGCAGCTTGGCAGATTCAGATACGCAGTATTTT.

This clone showed up just once. The chain is built from TRBV5-6 and TRBJ1-5; the D is unclear. This CDR3 has 15 amino acids. CDR1 and CDR2 from the germline V gene are SGHDT and YYEEEE. V gave up 1 base and J gave up 0 bases, with 8 bases separating them. The CDR3 here is CASSLIRDSNQPQHF. The CDR3 bases are TGTGCCAGCAGCTTGATCAGAGATAGCAATCAGCCCCAGCATTTT.

The chain is built from TRBV27 and TRBJ2-1, with D uncertain. The CDR3 extends over 14 amino acids. From germline, CDR1 is MNHEY and CDR2 SMNVEV (reference sequence). V lost 6 bases to trimming and J lost 6 bases, with 15 bases between them. The CDR3 is CASRTSGISNEQFF. The DNA of the CDR3 is TGTGCCAGCAGGACCAGTGGGATTTCCAATGAGCAGTTCTTC.

The rearrangement links TRBV10-1 to TRBJ2-3, with 10 bases aligning to TRBD2. After removal of 5 bases from V and 0 bases from J, the junction contained 5 bases not matched to a gene. From germline, CDR1 is WNHNN and CDR2 SYGVQD (reference sequence). The CDR3 sequence is 16 residues long. The CDR3 DNA reads as TGCGCCAGCAGTCCCGGGACTAGCGCAAGCACAGATACGCAGTATTTT. It yields the protein CASSPGTSASTDTQYF.